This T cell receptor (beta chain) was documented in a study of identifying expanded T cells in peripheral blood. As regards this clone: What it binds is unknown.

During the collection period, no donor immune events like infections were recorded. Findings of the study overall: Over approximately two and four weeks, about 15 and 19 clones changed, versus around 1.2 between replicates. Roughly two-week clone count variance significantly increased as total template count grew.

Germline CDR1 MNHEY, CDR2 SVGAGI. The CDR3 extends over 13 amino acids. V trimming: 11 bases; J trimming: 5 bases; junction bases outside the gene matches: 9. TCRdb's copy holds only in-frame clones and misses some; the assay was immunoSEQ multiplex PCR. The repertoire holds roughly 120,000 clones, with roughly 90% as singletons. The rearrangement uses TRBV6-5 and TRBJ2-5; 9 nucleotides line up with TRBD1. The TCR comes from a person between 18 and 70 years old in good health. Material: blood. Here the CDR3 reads CARGDRVGETQYF. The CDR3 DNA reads TGTGCCCGCGGGGACAGGGTAGGGGAGACCCAGTACTTC.